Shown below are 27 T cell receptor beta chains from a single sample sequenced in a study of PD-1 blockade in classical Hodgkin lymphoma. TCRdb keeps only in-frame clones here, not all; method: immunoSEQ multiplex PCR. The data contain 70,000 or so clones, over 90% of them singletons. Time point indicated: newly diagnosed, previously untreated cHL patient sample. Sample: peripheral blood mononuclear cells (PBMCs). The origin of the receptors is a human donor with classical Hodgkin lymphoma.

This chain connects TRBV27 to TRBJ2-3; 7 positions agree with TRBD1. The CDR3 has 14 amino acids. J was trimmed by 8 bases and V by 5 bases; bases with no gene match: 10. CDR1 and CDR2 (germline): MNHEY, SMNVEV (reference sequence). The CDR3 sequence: CASSLTRQGFTQYF. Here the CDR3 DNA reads TGTGCCAGCAGTCTTACACGACAGGGATTTACGCAGTATTTT.

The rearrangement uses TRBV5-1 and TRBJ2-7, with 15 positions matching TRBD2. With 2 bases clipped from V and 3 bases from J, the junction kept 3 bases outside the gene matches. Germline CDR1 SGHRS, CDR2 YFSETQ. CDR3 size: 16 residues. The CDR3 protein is CASSFGTSGRSYEQYF. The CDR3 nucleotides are TGCGCCAGCAGCTTCGGGACTAGCGGGAGGAGCTACGAGCAGTACTTC.

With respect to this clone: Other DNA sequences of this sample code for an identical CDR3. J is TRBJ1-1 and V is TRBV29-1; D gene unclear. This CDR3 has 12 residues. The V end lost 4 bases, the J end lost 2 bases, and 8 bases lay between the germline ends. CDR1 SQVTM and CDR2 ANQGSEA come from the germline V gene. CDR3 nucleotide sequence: TGCAGCGTTGGTCGCCCTAACACTGAAGCTTTCTTT. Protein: CSVGRPNTEAFF.

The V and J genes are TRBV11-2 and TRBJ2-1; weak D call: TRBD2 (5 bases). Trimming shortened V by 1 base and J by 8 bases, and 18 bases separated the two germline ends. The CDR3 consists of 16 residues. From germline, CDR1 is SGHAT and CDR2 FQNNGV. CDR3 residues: CASSLVSRTLAYEQFF. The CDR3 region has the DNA TGTGCCAGCAGCTTAGTCTCCCGGACGCTAGCCTATGAGCAGTTCTTC.

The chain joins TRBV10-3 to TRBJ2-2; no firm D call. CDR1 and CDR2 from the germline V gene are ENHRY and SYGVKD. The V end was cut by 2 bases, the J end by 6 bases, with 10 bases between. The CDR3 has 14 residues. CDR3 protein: CAISETERPGELFF. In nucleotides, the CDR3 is TGTGCCATCAGTGAGACGGAACGTCCCGGGGAGCTGTTTTTT.

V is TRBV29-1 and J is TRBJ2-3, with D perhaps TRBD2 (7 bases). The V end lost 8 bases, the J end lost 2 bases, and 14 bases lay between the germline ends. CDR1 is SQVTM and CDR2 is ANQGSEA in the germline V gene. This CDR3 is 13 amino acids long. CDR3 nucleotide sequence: TGCAGCTGGGGGGGCGGACTCACAGATACGCAGTATTTT. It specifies CSWGGGLTDTQYF.

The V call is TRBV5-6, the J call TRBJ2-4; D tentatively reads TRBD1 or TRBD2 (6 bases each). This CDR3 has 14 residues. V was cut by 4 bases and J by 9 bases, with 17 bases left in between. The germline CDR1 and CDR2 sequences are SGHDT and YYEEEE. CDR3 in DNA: TGTGCCAGCAGCGGGGACCGGGGGCGAGGCATTCAGTACTTC. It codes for CASSGDRGRGIQYF.

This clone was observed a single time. The DNA for the CDR3 is TGTGCCAGCAGCTTGCTCCCCACTTCGTACGAGCAGTACTTC. Translated: CASSLLPTSYEQYF. This rearrangement joins TRBV7-6 to TRBJ2-7; unclear D gene. This CDR3 region has 14 residues. Trimming shortened V by 3 bases and J by 4 bases, and 13 bases separated the two germline ends. From germline, CDR1 is SGHVS and CDR2 FNYEAQ.

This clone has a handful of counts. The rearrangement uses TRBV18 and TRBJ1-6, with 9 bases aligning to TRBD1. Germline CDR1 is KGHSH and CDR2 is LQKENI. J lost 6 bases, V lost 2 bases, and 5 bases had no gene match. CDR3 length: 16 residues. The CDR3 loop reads CASSPFRDRANSPLHF. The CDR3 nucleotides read TGTGCCAGCTCACCATTCCGGGACAGGGCTAATTCACCCCTCCACTTT. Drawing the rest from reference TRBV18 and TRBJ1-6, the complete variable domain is NAGVMQNPRHLVRRRGQEARLRCSPMKGHSHVYWYRQLPEEGLKFMVYLQKENIIDESGMPKERFSAEFPKEGPSILRIQQVVRGDSAAYFCASSPFRDRANSPLHFGNGTRLTVT.

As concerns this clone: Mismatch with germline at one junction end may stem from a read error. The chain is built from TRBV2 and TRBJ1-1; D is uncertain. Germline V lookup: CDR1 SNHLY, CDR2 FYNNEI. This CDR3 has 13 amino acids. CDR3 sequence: CASREVLNTEAFF. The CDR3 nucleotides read TGTGCCAGCAGGGAAGTGCTGAACACTGAAGCTTTCTTT.

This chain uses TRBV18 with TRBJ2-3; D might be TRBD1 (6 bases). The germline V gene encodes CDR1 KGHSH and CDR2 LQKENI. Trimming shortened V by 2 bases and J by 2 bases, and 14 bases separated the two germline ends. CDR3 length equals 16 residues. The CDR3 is CASSPGTSTPTDTQYF. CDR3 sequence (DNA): TGTGCCAGCTCACCAGGGACAAGCACTCCCACAGATACGCAGTATTTT.

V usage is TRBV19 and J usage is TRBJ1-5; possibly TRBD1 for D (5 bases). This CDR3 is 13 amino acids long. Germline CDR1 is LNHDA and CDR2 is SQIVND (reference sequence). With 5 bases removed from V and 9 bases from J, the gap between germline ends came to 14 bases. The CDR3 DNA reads TGTGCCAGTAGTGTGGGGGACGCTTGGCCCCAGCATTTT. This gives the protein CASSVGDAWPQHF.

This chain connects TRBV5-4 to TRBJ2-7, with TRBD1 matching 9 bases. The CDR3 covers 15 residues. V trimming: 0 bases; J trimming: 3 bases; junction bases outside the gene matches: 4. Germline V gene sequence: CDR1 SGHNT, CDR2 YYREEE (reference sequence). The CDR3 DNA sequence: TGTGCCAGCAGCTTGGTTGGGACAGGGTTCTACGAGCAGTACTTC. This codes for CASSLVGTGFYEQYF.

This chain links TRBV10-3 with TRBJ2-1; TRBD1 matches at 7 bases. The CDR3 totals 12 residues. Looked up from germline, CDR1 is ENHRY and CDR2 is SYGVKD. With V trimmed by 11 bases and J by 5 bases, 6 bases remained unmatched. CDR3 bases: TGTGCCCTCCGGGACAGACACAATGAGCAGTTCTTC. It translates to CALRDRHNEQFF.

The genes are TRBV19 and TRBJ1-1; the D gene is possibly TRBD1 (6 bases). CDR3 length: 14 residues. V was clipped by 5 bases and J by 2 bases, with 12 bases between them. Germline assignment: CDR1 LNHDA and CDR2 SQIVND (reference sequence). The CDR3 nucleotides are TGTGCCAGTAGTCCGCGGACAGACAACACTGAAGCTTTCTTT. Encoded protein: CASSPRTDNTEAFF.

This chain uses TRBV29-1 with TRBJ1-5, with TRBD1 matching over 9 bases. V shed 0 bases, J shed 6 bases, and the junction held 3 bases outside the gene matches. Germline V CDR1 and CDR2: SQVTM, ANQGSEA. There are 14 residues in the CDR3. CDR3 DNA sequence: TGCAGCGTTGAAGAACAGGGACAGGGTCAGCCCCAGCATTTT. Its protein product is CSVEEQGQGQPQHF.

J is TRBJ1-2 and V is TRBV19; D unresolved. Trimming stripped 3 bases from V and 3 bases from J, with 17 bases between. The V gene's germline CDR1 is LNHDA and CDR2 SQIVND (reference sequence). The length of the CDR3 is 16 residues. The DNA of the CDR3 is TGTGCCAGTAGTATCGTCGGGAACCACTTTGACTATGGCTACACCTTC. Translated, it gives CASSIVGNHFDYGYTF.

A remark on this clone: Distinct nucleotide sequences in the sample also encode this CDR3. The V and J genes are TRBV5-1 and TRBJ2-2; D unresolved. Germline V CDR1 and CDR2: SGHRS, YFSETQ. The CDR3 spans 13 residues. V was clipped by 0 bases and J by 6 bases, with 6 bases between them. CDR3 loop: CASSLEGSGELFF. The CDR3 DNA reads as TGCGCCAGCAGCTTGGAGGGTTCCGGGGAGCTGTTTTTT.

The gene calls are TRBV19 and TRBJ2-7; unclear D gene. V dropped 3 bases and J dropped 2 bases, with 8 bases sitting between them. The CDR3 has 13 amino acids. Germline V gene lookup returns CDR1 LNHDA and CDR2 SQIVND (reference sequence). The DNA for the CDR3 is TGTGCCAGTAGTATCGCCAAGACCTACGAGCAGTACTTC. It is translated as CASSIAKTYEQYF.

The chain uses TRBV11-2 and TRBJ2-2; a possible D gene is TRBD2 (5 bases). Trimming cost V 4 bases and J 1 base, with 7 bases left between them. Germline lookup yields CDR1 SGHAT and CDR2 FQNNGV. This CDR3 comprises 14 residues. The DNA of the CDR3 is TGTGCCAGCAGCTGGACTTGGAACACCGGGGAGCTGTTTTTT. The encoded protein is CASSWTWNTGELFF.

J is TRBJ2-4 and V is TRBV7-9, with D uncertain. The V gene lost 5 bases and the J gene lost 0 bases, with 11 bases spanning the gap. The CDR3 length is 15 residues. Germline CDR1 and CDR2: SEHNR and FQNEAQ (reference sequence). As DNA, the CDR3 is TGTGCCAGCAGCCAAGCGAGGCTAGCCAAAAACATTCAGTACTTC. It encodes CASSQARLAKNIQYF. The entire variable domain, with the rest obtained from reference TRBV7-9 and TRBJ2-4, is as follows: DTGVSQNPRHKITKRGQNVTFRCDPISEHNRLYWYRQTLGQGPEFLTYFQNEAQLEKSRLLSDRFSAERPKGSFSTLEIQRTEQGDSAMYLCASSQARLAKNIQYFGAGTRLSVL.

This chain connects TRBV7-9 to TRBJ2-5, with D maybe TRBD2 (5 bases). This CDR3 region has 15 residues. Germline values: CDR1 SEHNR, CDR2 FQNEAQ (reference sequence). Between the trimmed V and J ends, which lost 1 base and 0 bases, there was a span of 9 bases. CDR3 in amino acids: CASSLERLYQETQYF. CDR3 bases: TGTGCCAGCAGCTTAGAGCGGTTGTACCAAGAGACCCAGTACTTC. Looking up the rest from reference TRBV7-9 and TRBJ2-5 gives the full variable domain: DTGVSQNPRHKITKRGQNVTFRCDPISEHNRLYWYRQTLGQGPEFLTYFQNEAQLEKSRLLSDRFSAERPKGSFSTLEIQRTEQGDSAMYLCASSLERLYQETQYFGPGTRLLVL.

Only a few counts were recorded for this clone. CDR3 bases: TGTGCCAGCAGCTTGTATAGCCGGGAGCAGTACTTC. It is translated as CASSLYSREQYF. J is TRBJ2-7 and V is TRBV5-6; D unclear. The V and J ends lost 1 base and 7 bases respectively, with 9 bases between them. The CDR3 sequence is 12 residues long. Germline V gene data show CDR1 as SGHDT and CDR2 as YYEEEE.

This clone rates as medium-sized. The CDR3 loop reads CASSQDGGTNTEAFF. The CDR3 bases are TGCGCCAGCAGCCAAGACGGGGGGACCAACACTGAAGCTTTCTTT. J is TRBJ1-1 and V is TRBV4-3; TRBD1 might be the D (5 bases). The CDR3 length is 15 residues. The V and J ends lost 0 bases and 2 bases respectively, with 10 bases between them. Germline-derived CDR1 and CDR2 are LGHNA and YSLEER.

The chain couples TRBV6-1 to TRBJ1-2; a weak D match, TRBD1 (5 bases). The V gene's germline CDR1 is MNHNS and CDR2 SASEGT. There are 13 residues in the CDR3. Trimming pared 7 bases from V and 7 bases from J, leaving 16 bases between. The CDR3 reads CASTDLQGVGYTF. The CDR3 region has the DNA TGTGCCAGCACTGACCTTCAGGGCGTTGGCTACACCTTC.

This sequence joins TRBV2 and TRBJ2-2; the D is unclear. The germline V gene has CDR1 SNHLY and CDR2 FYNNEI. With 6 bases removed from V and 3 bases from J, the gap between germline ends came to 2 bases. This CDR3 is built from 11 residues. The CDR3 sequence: CASSYTGELFF. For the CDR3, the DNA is TGTGCCAGCAGCTACACCGGGGAGCTGTTTTTT.

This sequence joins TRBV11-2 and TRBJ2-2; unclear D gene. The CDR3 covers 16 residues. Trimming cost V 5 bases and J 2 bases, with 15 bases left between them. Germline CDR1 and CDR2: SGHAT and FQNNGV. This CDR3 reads CASSPRVGNNTGELFF. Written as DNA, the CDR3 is TGTGCCAGCAGCCCACGGGTAGGAAACAACACCGGGGAGCTGTTTTTT.